The 14 T cell receptor beta chains below were found in one sample sequenced in a study of cytomegalovirus exposure and HLA in healthy donors. Primers included in the PCR were 60 Vbeta and 13 Jbeta primers. Profiling relied on immunoSEQ multiplex PCR, and the TCRdb table lists in-frame clones only, not all of them. The sample comprises 100,000 or so clones, roughly 79% of which are singletons, and about 5.8% rests with the top ten. The sequencing input was PBMCs. These receptors all stem from a male donor in good health and CMV-seronegative.

The chain employs TRBV7-8 and TRBJ2-3, with 13 positions matching TRBD2. V was clipped by 6 bases and J by 3 bases; unmatched bases: 3. Germline V gives CDR1 SGHVS, CDR2 FQNEAQ. CDR3 length: 15 amino acids. The CDR3 here is CASRGLAGLTDTQYF. In DNA form, the CDR3 reads TGTGCCAGCAGGGGACTAGCGGGGTTAACAGATACGCAGTATTTT.

The chain employs TRBV19 and TRBJ2-4, with D perhaps matching TRBD2 (6 bases). CDR1 and CDR2 (germline): LNHDA, SQIVND (reference sequence). The germline V and J ends were trimmed by 5 bases and 1 base, with 15 bases remaining between them. This CDR3 region has 16 residues. CDR3 protein: CASSHGGWRAKNIQYF. The DNA of the CDR3 is TGTGCCAGTAGTCACGGGGGATGGCGGGCCAAAAACATTCAGTACTTC.

This chain connects TRBV5-1 to TRBJ2-1, with 8 bases lining up with TRBD2. Losses at the gene ends were 2 bases for V and 0 bases for J; bases not matched to a gene: 4. Germline V gives CDR1 SGHRS, CDR2 YFSETQ. This CDR3 is built from 16 residues. In DNA form, the CDR3 reads TGCGCCAGCAGCTTAGATGCGGGAGGCTCCTACAATGAGCAGTTCTTC. Its protein is CASSLDAGGSYNEQFF.

The rearrangement links TRBV25-1 to TRBJ2-3; 7 nucleotides line up with TRBD2. The CDR3 covers 17 residues. V lost 5 bases to trimming and J lost 1 base; unmatched junction nucleotides: 12. The V gene's germline CDR1 is MGHDK and CDR2 SYGVNS. CDR3 DNA: TGTGCCAGCAGTCCGGGAGGACTGTGGCGCGGCACAGATACGCAGTATTTT. Translated: CASSPGGLWRGTDTQYF.

On this clone itself: Other nucleotide sequences in the sample specify the same CDR3. The chain is built from TRBV7-3 and TRBJ2-1; 12 positions match TRBD2. The CDR3 is 14 amino acids. CDR1 and CDR2 (germline): SGHTA, FQGTGA. The ends lost 4 bases at V and 7 bases at J; junction bases unmatched: 2. CDR3 sequence: CASSSTSGSNEQFF. CDR3 coding DNA: TGTGCCAGCAGCTCGACTAGCGGGAGTAATGAGCAGTTCTTC.

The chain links TRBV9 to TRBJ1-4; tentatively, D is TRBD1 (6 bases). Germline V gene data show CDR1 as SGDLS and CDR2 as YYNGEE. V was pared by 3 bases and J by 1 base, with 13 bases between. CDR3 length equals 16 residues. CDR3 nucleotide sequence: TGTGCCAGCAGCGCCGGAGGGGGGGTAACTAATGAAAAACTGTTTTTT. This codes for CASSAGGGVTNEKLFF.

The chain carries TRBV2 and TRBJ1-1; D gene unclear. In germline, CDR1 is SNHLY, CDR2 FYNNEI. Trimming left V 10 bases short and J 4 bases short, with 16 bases between. CDR3 length equals 13 residues. CDR3 in DNA: TGTGCCACCGGGAATTTTGGGTCCACTGAAGCTTTCTTT. Amino acids: CATGNFGSTEAFF.

V gene TRBV28 combines with J gene TRBJ1-4; D is perhaps TRBD1 (5 bases). Germline V gene data show CDR1 as MDHEN and CDR2 as SYDVKM. CDR3 length: 15 residues. Trimming pared 3 bases from V and 7 bases from J, leaving 15 bases between. CDR3 DNA sequence: TGTGCCAGCAGTTTCACAACGGGGGGTGCTGAAAAACTGTTTTTT. Residues: CASSFTTGGAEKLFF.

V gene TRBV6-5 combines with J gene TRBJ1-5; weak D call: TRBD1 (5 bases). In germline, CDR1 is MNHEY, CDR2 SVGAGI. V dropped 2 bases and J dropped 7 bases, with 12 bases sitting between them. The CDR3 length is 14 residues. The CDR3: CASSYGAKNQPQHF. The CDR3 DNA reads TGTGCCAGCAGTTACGGGGCCAAGAACCAGCCCCAGCATTTT.

A few counts support this clone. This chain links TRBV5-4 with TRBJ2-6; D perhaps matches TRBD1 (6 bases). V was trimmed by 0 bases and J by 2 bases, leaving 9 bases between them. From germline, CDR1 is SGHNT and CDR2 YYREEE (reference sequence). There are 16 residues in the CDR3. The CDR3 DNA follows: TGTGCCAGCAGCTTGGAGAAGGGGGCTGGGGCCAACGTCCTGACTTTC. Protein sequence: CASSLEKGAGANVLTF.

Note on this clone: Compared with germline, one end of the junction differs, possibly owing to a read error. Other DNA sequences in this sample translate to the same CDR3. The gene calls are TRBV4-1 and TRBJ2-2, with TRBD1 matching over 7 bases. The germline gives CDR1 MGHRA, CDR2 YSYEKL. The CDR3 length is 16 residues. The DNA of the CDR3 is TGTGCCAGCAGCCACCCCCCCCAGGGGGAAACCGGGGAGCTGTTTTTT. Translation gives CASSHPPQGETGELFF.

The rearrangement links TRBV28 to TRBJ2-1; D is perhaps TRBD2 (6 bases). V was shortened by 5 bases and J by 2 bases, with 13 bases between the two germline ends. This CDR3 is 15 amino acids long. CDR1 MDHEN and CDR2 SYDVKM come from the germline V gene. The CDR3 sequence is CASSLTSLTYNEQFF. The CDR3 nucleotides read TGTGCCAGCAGTCTAACTAGCTTAACCTACAATGAGCAGTTCTTC. Complete variable domain (other parts from reference TRBV28 and TRBJ2-1): DVKVTQSSRYLVKRTGEKVFLECVQDMDHENMFWYRQDPGLGLRLIYFSYDVKMKEKGDIPEGYSVSREKKERFSLILESASTNQTSMYLCASSLTSLTYNEQFFGPGTRLTVL.

This sequence joins TRBV7-8 and TRBJ2-1; 7 bases agree with TRBD1. Germline values: CDR1 SGHVS, CDR2 FQNEAQ. Trimming cost V 6 bases and J 8 bases; bases outside gene matches: 10. CDR3 size: 14 residues. The CDR3 sequence: CASRRNRGGYEQFF. The CDR3 coding sequence is TGTGCCAGCAGGAGGAACAGGGGTGGTTATGAGCAGTTCTTC. Drawing the rest from reference TRBV7-8 and TRBJ2-1, the complete variable domain is GAGVSQSPRYKVAKRGQDVALRCDPISGHVSLFWYQQALGQGPEFLTYFQNEAQLDKSGLPSDRFFAERPEGSVSTLKIQRTQQEDSAVYLCASRRNRGGYEQFFGPGTRLTVL.

This clone was seen just once. The chain uses TRBV15 and TRBJ2-7; tentative D call: TRBD2 (6 bases). Germline CDR1 and CDR2: LNHNV and YYDKDF (reference sequence). The CDR3 length is 17 residues. V was clipped by 4 bases and J by 4 bases, with 23 bases between them. The CDR3 bases are TGTGCCACCAGCACCTCTGCTGAGGTAGCGGATTATTACGAGCAGTACTTC. Translated: CATSTSAEVADYYEQYF.